Presented here are 15 T cell receptor beta chains from one specimen sequenced in a study of radiotherapy plus CTLA-4 blockade in lung cancer. Data came from immunoSEQ multiplex PCR; TCRdb stores just in-frame clones and leaves some out. The sample consists of roughly 100,000 clones, about 84% of them appearing once. The sequencing here drew on peripheral blood, taken from a patient treated with radiotherapy plus ipilimumab. All receptors come from a human donor with non-small cell lung cancer that progressed on radiotherapy plus ipilimumab. Some clones in this sample may be carry-over from other donors' samples.

The genes are TRBV7-8 and TRBJ1-5, with 7 bases identical to TRBD1. Germline CDR1 is SGHVS and CDR2 is FQNEAQ. With V trimmed by 5 bases and J by 0 bases, 7 bases remained unmatched. CDR3 length equals 16 residues. CDR3 in DNA: TGTGCCAGCAGCCCGGGACAGTACTATAGCAATCAGCCCCAGCATTTT. It codes for CASSPGQYYSNQPQHF.

The chain employs TRBV28 and TRBJ2-7, with unresolved D. CDR1 MDHEN and CDR2 SYDVKM come from the germline V gene. The CDR3 spans 12 residues. V lost 3 bases to trimming and J lost 3 bases, with 6 bases between them. DNA for the CDR3: TGTGCCAGCAGTTTGGCCAGCTACGAGCAGTACTTC. Translating gives CASSLASYEQYF.

The CDR3 nucleotides are TGTGCCAGCAGCTTAGTGGGGGGAGTGGGTGGCTACACCTTC. Amino acids: CASSLVGGVGGYTF. V and J are TRBV7-2 and TRBJ1-2, with a tentative D call TRBD1 (5 bases). In germline, CDR1 is SGHTA, CDR2 FQGNSA. V was cut by 1 base and J by 7 bases, with 13 bases left in between. The CDR3 totals 14 residues.

The chain has TRBV7-8 and TRBJ2-7; the D is unclear. V was clipped by 5 bases and J by 1 base, with 12 bases between them. The CDR3 covers 14 residues. Germline V CDR1 and CDR2: SGHVS, FQNEAQ. CDR3 in amino acids: CASSPSRRSYEQYF. CDR3 DNA sequence: TGTGCCAGCAGCCCCAGTCGTCGGTCCTACGAGCAGTACTTC.

J is TRBJ2-2 and V is TRBV15; 8 bases align to TRBD2. The CDR3 extends over 17 amino acids. Unmatched junction bases numbered 14, after V lost 3 bases and J lost 8 bases. The germline CDR1 and CDR2 sequences are LNHNV and YYDKDF (reference sequence). The CDR3 sequence: CATSRNEAGAFGGELFF. CDR3 DNA sequence: TGTGCCACCAGCAGGAACGAAGCGGGGGCTTTCGGAGGGGAGCTGTTTTTT.

This chain uses TRBV7-3 with TRBJ2-5; D possibly matches TRBD1 or TRBD2 (6 bases each). Germline V lookup: CDR1 SGHTA, CDR2 FQGTGA. The CDR3 has 14 amino acids. Trimming shortened V by 5 bases and J by 4 bases, and 14 bases separated the two germline ends. The CDR3 DNA is TGTGCCAGCAGCCGTGGGGGGCGGTTAGAGACCCAGTACTTC. Translating gives CASSRGGRLETQYF.

The DNA for the CDR3 is TGTGCCAGCAGTGGCCGGGGCCGGCGAGAGACCCAGTACTTC. Amino acids: CASSGRGRRETQYF. V is TRBV6-1 and J is TRBJ2-5; D assignment may be TRBD1 or TRBD2 (5 bases each). CDR1 is MNHNS, CDR2 SASEGT, per germline. The V end was cut by 4 bases, the J end by 4 bases, with 13 bases between. The CDR3 runs to 14 residues.

The CDR3 coding sequence is TGTGCCAGCAGCGCCTACAGACTCACTGAAGCTTTCTTT. Translating gives CASSAYRLTEAFF. This chain links TRBV5-6 with TRBJ1-1; D unclear. Germline CDR1 SGHDT, CDR2 YYEEEE. The V gene lost 4 bases and the J gene lost 4 bases, with 11 bases spanning the gap. There are 13 residues in the CDR3.

This chain links TRBV5-4 with TRBJ1-1; no definite D call. Germline V gives CDR1 SGHNT, CDR2 YYREEE (reference sequence). The CDR3 has 14 residues. V lost 2 bases and J 11 bases, leaving 19 bases between the germline ends. The CDR3 here is CASSFSRSSGAAFF. CDR3 nucleotide sequence: TGTGCCAGCAGCTTTAGTAGAAGTTCCGGTGCGGCTTTCTTT.

The rearrangement links TRBV11-2 to TRBJ2-7; D possibly corresponds to TRBD1 (6 bases). Deletions cut 1 base from V and 4 bases from J, with 14 bases between. In germline, CDR1 is SGHAT, CDR2 FQNNGV. The CDR3 is made up of 15 amino acids. CDR3 loop: CASSLALQGVYEQYF. CDR3 in DNA: TGTGCCAGCAGCTTAGCTTTACAGGGTGTTTACGAGCAGTACTTC.

The chain has TRBV19 and TRBJ1-6; no reliable D call. This CDR3 has 15 amino acids. V lost 3 bases, J lost 2 bases, and 8 bases lay in between. Germline lookup yields CDR1 LNHDA and CDR2 SQIVND (reference sequence). DNA for the CDR3: TGTGCCAGTAGTATCGGGAACCCCTATAATTCACCCCTCCACTTT. Translation: CASSIGNPYNSPLHF.

This clone was counted once. The chain employs TRBV29-1 and TRBJ1-4; D perhaps matches TRBD1 (5 bases). CDR3 length equals 15 residues. Germline V gives CDR1 SQVTM, CDR2 ANQGSEA. V gave up 6 bases and J gave up 3 bases, with 17 bases separating them. The CDR3 protein is CSVAYPTGPNEKLFF. The CDR3 DNA reads TGCAGCGTCGCCTATCCGACGGGGCCTAATGAAAAACTGTTTTTT. The entire variable domain, with the rest obtained from reference TRBV29-1 and TRBJ1-4, is as follows: SAVISQKPSRDICQRGTSLTIQCQVDSQVTMMFWYRQQPGQSLTLIATANQGSEATYESGFVIDKFPISRPNLTFSTLTVSNMSPEDSSIYLCSVAYPTGPNEKLFFGSGTQLSVL.

This chain joins TRBV2 and TRBJ2-7, with D hard to call. CDR1 and CDR2 from the germline V gene are SNHLY and FYNNEI. Trimming took 6 bases from V and 7 from J, leaving 7 bases between them. This CDR3 spans 10 amino acids. CDR3 sequence: CASSLQEQYF. CDR3 coding DNA: TGTGCCAGCAGCTTACAGGAGCAGTACTTC.

Concerning this clone itself: Likely a read error: the CDR3 ends without its conserved phenylalanine or tryptophan. V gene TRBV7-2 combines with J gene TRBJ2-7, with D perhaps matching TRBD1 (6 bases). Trimming removed 5 bases from V and 2 bases from J, with 13 bases in between. This CDR3 has 14 amino acids. CDR1 is SGHTA and CDR2 is FQGNSA in the germline V gene. This CDR3 is CASSKARTAYEQYL. The CDR3 DNA sequence: TGTGCCAGCAGCAAGGCCCGGACAGCCTACGAGCAGTACCTC.

The chain couples TRBV9 to TRBJ2-2; 7 positions match TRBD1. With V trimmed by 0 bases and J by 7 bases, 9 bases remained unmatched. The germline CDR1 and CDR2 sequences are SGDLS and YYNGEE. The CDR3 consists of 16 residues. The chain's CDR3 is CASSVATQTGIGELFF. As DNA, the CDR3 is TGTGCCAGCAGCGTAGCGACGCAGACAGGGATCGGGGAGCTGTTTTTT.